This T cell receptor (beta chain) was documented in a study of T cell repertoires in cytomegalovirus infection. Study as a whole: CMV infection plus the matching HLA type was flagged by public TCR beta signatures.

In TCRdb, the reads were re-called with MiXCR into one record per CDR3 protein. The sample shows over 250,000 distinct CDR3 sequences, around 25% of them seen only once. The CDR3 consists of 14 residues. Trimming stripped 11 bases from V and 4 bases from J, with 20 bases between. Looked up from germline, CDR1 is MNHGY and CDR2 is SAAAGT. This receptor was taken from a human donor in good health (CMV status not recorded). Some clones in this sample may be carry-over from other donors' samples. Sample: PBMCs. V and J are TRBV6-8 and TRBJ1-2; the D gene is possibly TRBD1 (5 bases). DNA of the CDR3: TGTGCCCGCATAGAGCGGGGGGTCGGCTATGGCTACACCTTC. It codes for CARIERGVGYGYTF.